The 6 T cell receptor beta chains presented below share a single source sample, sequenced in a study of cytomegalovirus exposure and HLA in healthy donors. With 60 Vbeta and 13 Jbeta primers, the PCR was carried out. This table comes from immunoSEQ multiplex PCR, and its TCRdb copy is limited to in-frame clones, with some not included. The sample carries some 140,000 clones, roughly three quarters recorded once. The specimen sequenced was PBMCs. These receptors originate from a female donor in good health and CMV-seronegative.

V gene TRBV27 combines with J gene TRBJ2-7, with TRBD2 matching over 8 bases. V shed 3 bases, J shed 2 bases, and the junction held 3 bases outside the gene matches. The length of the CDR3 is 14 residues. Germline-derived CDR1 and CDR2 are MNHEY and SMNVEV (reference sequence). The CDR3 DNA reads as TGTGCCAGCAGTTTGAGCGGGGGTCCCTACGAGCAGTACTTC. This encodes CASSLSGGPYEQYF.

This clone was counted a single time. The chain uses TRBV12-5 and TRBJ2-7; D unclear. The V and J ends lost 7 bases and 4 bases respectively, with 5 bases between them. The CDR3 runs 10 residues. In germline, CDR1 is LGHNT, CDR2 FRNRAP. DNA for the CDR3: TGTGCTAGTGCCGTATACGAGCAGTACTTC. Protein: CASAVYEQYF. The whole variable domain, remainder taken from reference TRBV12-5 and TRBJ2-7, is DARVTQTPRHKVTEMGQEVTMRCQPILGHNTVFWYRQTMMQGLELLAYFRNRAPLDDSGMPKDRFSAEMPDATLATLKIQPSEPRDSAVYFCASAVYEQYFGPGTRLTVT.

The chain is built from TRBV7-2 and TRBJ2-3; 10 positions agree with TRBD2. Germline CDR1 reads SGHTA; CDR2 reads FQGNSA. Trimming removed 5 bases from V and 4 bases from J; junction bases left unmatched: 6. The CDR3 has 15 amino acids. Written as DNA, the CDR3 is TGTGCCAGCAGCCGGAGCGGGGGGGCGGCAGATACGCAGTATTTT. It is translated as CASSRSGGAADTQYF.

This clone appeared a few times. The chain's CDR3 is CASSSSRTGFDGYTF. The DNA for the CDR3 is TGTGCCAGCAGCTCCTCCAGGACAGGGTTCGATGGCTACACCTTC. The chain carries TRBV9 and TRBJ1-2; 8 bases agree with TRBD1. The germline V gene encodes CDR1 SGDLS and CDR2 YYNGEE. V shed 4 bases and J 6 bases; nucleotides not matched to a gene: 11. The CDR3 totals 15 residues.

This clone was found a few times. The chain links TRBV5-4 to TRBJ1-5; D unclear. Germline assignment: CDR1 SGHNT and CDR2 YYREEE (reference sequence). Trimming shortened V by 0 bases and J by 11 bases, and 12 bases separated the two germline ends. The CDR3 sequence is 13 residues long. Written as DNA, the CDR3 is TGTGCCAGCAGCTTGGAGCCCCGGGAGACCCAGCATTTT. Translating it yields CASSLEPRETQHF.

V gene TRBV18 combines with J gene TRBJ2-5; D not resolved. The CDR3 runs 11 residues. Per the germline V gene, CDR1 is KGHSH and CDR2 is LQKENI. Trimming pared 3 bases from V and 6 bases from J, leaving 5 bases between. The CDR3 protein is CASSPGQTQYF. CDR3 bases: TGTGCCAGCTCACCCGGTCAGACCCAGTACTTC.